Shown below are 28 T cell receptor beta chains from a single sample sequenced in a study of blood T cell repertoires in COVID-19. Measured with immunoSEQ multiplex PCR; TCRdb has only the in-frame clones, and not every one. The sample holds fewer than 150,000 clones, about 86% seen once. The sample was peripheral blood. Receptors originate from a woman aged 45-65 years with acute or convalescent COVID-19.

The chain has TRBV12-3 or TRBV12-4 and TRBJ1-2; 7 bases are shared with TRBD1. The CDR3 is made up of 13 amino acids. V lost 5 bases and J lost 11; bases outside the gene matches: 11. CDR3: CASSPDRVGRYTF. For the CDR3, the DNA is TGTGCCAGCAGTCCCGACAGGGTGGGTCGGTACACCTTC.

The chain employs TRBV28 and TRBJ2-7; TRBD1 matches at 8 bases. Germline V gene sequence: CDR1 MDHEN, CDR2 SYDVKM. This CDR3 has 13 amino acids. After removal of 6 bases from V and 6 bases from J, the junction contained 7 bases not matched to a gene. This CDR3 reads CASRAGGPGEQYF. The CDR3 DNA reads TGTGCCAGCAGGGCAGGGGGCCCGGGCGAGCAGTACTTC. Variable domain in full (rest from reference TRBV28 and TRBJ2-7): DVKVTQSSRYLVKRTGEKVFLECVQDMDHENMFWYRQDPGLGLRLIYFSYDVKMKEKGDIPEGYSVSREKKERFSLILESASTNQTSMYLCASRAGGPGEQYFGPGTRLTVT.

The V and J genes are TRBV5-4 and TRBJ1-1, with D perhaps TRBD1 (6 bases). Germline values: CDR1 SGHNT, CDR2 YYREEE (reference sequence). The V end lost 3 bases, the J end lost 2 bases, and 11 bases lay between the germline ends. The CDR3 covers 14 residues. The CDR3 here is CASSWGQTNTEAFF. CDR3 bases: TGTGCCAGCAGCTGGGGGCAGACAAACACTGAAGCTTTCTTT. Full variable domain (missing parts from reference TRBV5-4 and TRBJ1-1): ETGVTQSPTHLIKTRGQQVTLRCSSQSGHNTVSWYQQALGQGPQFIFQYYREEENGRGNFPPRFSGLQFPNYSSELNVNALELDDSALYLCASSWGQTNTEAFFGQGTRLTVV.

The rearrangement uses TRBV6-5 and TRBJ1-5; D gene unclear. The CDR3 runs 14 residues. Germline CDR1 is MNHEY and CDR2 is SVGAGI. With 7 bases removed from V and 0 bases from J, the gap between germline ends came to 10 bases. In nucleotides, the CDR3 is TGTGCCAGCAATGGGCAGAATAGCAATCAGCCCCAGCATTTT. Encoded protein: CASNGQNSNQPQHF.

The CDR3 DNA reads TGTGCCAGCAGCCCTCAAGGTCTGACTAGCACAGATACGCAGTATTTT. Its protein is CASSPQGLTSTDTQYF. J is TRBJ2-3 and V is TRBV14; D gene ambiguous. Trimming cost V 4 bases and J 0 bases, with 14 bases left between them. The CDR3 covers 16 residues. The germline V gene encodes CDR1 SGHDN and CDR2 FVKESK.

This chain uses TRBV6-5 with TRBJ2-3, with a tentative D call TRBD1 (6 bases). This CDR3 region has 14 residues. Germline V gives CDR1 MNHEY, CDR2 SVGAGI. V was trimmed by 5 bases and J by 2 bases, leaving 11 bases between them. The CDR3 DNA sequence: TGTGCCAGCAGTCCCACAGGGTCCACAGATACGCAGTATTTT. Amino acids: CASSPTGSTDTQYF.

V usage is TRBV11-1 and J usage is TRBJ1-2; 7 bases align to TRBD1. With 0 bases clipped from V and 4 bases from J, the junction kept 5 bases outside the gene matches. The CDR3 sequence is 15 residues long. Per the germline V gene, CDR1 is SGHAT and CDR2 is FQDESV (reference sequence). This CDR3 reads CASSLAAGGSYGYTF. DNA for the CDR3: TGTGCCAGCAGCTTAGCGGCAGGGGGGAGCTATGGCTACACCTTC.

This chain connects TRBV19 to TRBJ1-3; no definite D call. There are 13 residues in the CDR3. V was cut by 7 bases and J by 3 bases, with 10 bases left in between. The germline CDR1 and CDR2 sequences are LNHDA and SQIVND (reference sequence). CDR3 residues: CASTPGGGNTIYF. CDR3 nucleotide sequence: TGTGCCAGTACCCCGGGAGGTGGAAACACCATATATTTT.

The V call is TRBV25-1, the J call TRBJ1-4; the match to TRBD1 covers 7 bases. This CDR3 has 15 residues. The germline gives CDR1 MGHDK, CDR2 SYGVNS. Germline trimming cut 4 bases from V and 4 bases from J; bases unmatched to any gene: 6. In DNA, the CDR3 is TGTGCCAGCAGTGGGGTGACAGGGAATAATGAAAAACTGTTTTTT. It specifies CASSGVTGNNEKLFF. Full variable domain (rest looked up from reference TRBV25-1 and TRBJ1-4): EADIYQTPRYLVIGTGKKITLECSQTMGHDKMYWYQQDPGMELHLIHYSYGVNSTEKGDLSSESTVSRIRTEHFPLTLESARPSHTSQYLCASSGVTGNNEKLFFGSGTQLSVL.

This clone was seen once. The chain has TRBV15 and TRBJ1-5; D is unresolved. Per germline, CDR1 LNHNV and CDR2 YYDKDF (reference sequence). V was shortened by 4 bases and J by 3 bases, with 10 bases between the two germline ends. The CDR3 is 14 amino acids. CDR3 amino acids: CATSMESVNQPQHF. CDR3 nucleotide sequence: TGTGCCACCAGCATGGAGTCTGTCAATCAGCCCCAGCATTTT.

The chain uses TRBV4-1 and TRBJ2-1; TRBD1 matches at 12 bases. CDR1 and CDR2 from the germline V gene are MGHRA and YSYEKL. The CDR3 sequence is 16 residues long. The V gene end was trimmed by 0 bases and the J gene end by 8 bases; junction bases not matched to a gene: 5. CDR3: CASSQDPGQGAYEQFF. CDR3 coding DNA: TGCGCCAGCAGCCAAGACCCGGGACAGGGGGCCTATGAGCAGTTCTTC.

The rearrangement joins TRBV6-5 to TRBJ2-2; 8 bases agree with TRBD1. V was pared by 5 bases and J by 2 bases, with 4 bases of the junction left unmatched. Germline CDR1 and CDR2: MNHEY and SVGAGI. The CDR3 has 15 amino acids. The CDR3 sequence: CASSRQGFNTGELFF. In DNA, the CDR3 is TGTGCCAGCAGTAGACAGGGGTTCAACACCGGGGAGCTGTTTTTT.

The chain recombines TRBV9 with TRBJ2-1, with D possibly matching TRBD1 (7 bases). Trimming left V 3 bases short and J 5 bases short, with 12 bases between. Germline-derived CDR1 and CDR2 are SGDLS and YYNGEE. This CDR3 is 14 amino acids long. The CDR3 protein is CASSAGGSHNEQFF. The CDR3 DNA reads TGTGCCAGCAGCGCAGGGGGGAGCCACAATGAGCAGTTCTTC.

This clone was recorded a few times. The chain employs TRBV2 and TRBJ2-2, with TRBD1 identical over 11 bases. The germline gives CDR1 SNHLY, CDR2 FYNNEI. This CDR3 is 15 amino acids long. J gave up 4 bases and V 6 bases, and 4 bases lay outside the gene matches. The DNA for the CDR3 is TGTGCCAGCAGCGCCGGGACAGGGGGCACCGGGGAGCTGTTTTTT. Translation gives CASSAGTGGTGELFF.

The chain recombines TRBV18 with TRBJ2-3, with a weak D call TRBD1 (6 bases). Trimming took off 0 bases at V and 4 bases at J, with 8 bases between the two ends. This CDR3 is built from 14 residues. Looked up from germline, CDR1 is KGHSH and CDR2 is LQKENI. CDR3 region: CASSPPAGADTQYF. The CDR3 region has the DNA TGTGCCAGCTCACCACCGGCAGGGGCAGATACGCAGTATTTT.

This rearrangement joins TRBV21-1 to TRBJ2-3; the table gives TRBD1 as D, unverified against the DNA. TRBV21-1 is termed a pseudogene. This CDR3 contains 20 residues. CDR3 nucleotide sequence: TGTGCCAGCAGCAAAGTCTCCTATAGGGGCCCCGGCGAGAGCACAGATACGCAGTATTTT. It yields the protein CASSKVSYRGPGESTDTQYF.

The rearrangement uses TRBV6-5 and TRBJ1-2, with D tentatively TRBD1 (5 bases). Germline lookup yields CDR1 MNHEY and CDR2 SVGAGI. The CDR3 totals 15 residues. V was cut by 4 bases and J by 1 base, with 13 bases left in between. The CDR3 bases are TGTGCCAGCAGTTCCAACACAGGAGTTAACTATGGCTACACCTTC. Its protein product is CASSSNTGVNYGYTF.

The chain has TRBV5-1 and TRBJ2-7, with D uncertain. This CDR3 is built from 13 residues. With 3 bases removed from V and 6 bases from J, the gap between germline ends came to 13 bases. In germline, CDR1 is SGHRS, CDR2 YFSETQ. CDR3 nucleotide sequence: TGCGCCAGCAGCTCCCCAGGATTGGGCGAGCAGTACTTC. This sequence encodes CASSSPGLGEQYF.

This clone occurred many times. This chain links TRBV29-1 with TRBJ2-7, with TRBD1 as a possible D gene (5 bases). The germline V gene has CDR1 SQVTM and CDR2 ANQGSEA. The CDR3 spans 13 residues. V was clipped by 3 bases and J by 6 bases, with 15 bases between them. CDR3 region: CSVDDGQKAEQYF. DNA of the CDR3: TGCAGCGTTGATGACGGACAAAAAGCCGAGCAGTACTTC.

In its sample, this clone was seen a few times. This sequence joins TRBV28 and TRBJ2-3; 12 positions match TRBD1. The CDR3 extends over 17 amino acids. J gave up 6 bases and V 6 bases, and 13 bases lay outside the gene matches. The V gene's germline CDR1 is MDHEN and CDR2 SYDVKM. CDR3 loop: CASSPFRDRGLVDTQYF. In DNA, the CDR3 is TGTGCCAGCAGCCCATTCCGGGACAGGGGGCTGGTGGATACGCAGTATTTT.

The CDR3 here is CASSDIWVYEQYF. The DNA for the CDR3 is TGTGCCAGCAGCGACATCTGGGTATACGAGCAGTACTTC. The chain has TRBV5-5 and TRBJ2-7; D unclear. CDR1 SGHKS and CDR2 YYEKEE come from the germline V gene (reference sequence). Trimming stripped 4 bases from V and 4 bases from J, with 12 bases between. The CDR3 runs to 13 residues.

This clone was observed a single time. This rearrangement joins TRBV29-1 to TRBJ2-2; D remains ambiguous. The CDR3 is 13 residues long. The germline gives CDR1 SQVTM, CDR2 ANQGSEA. V was cut by 1 base and J by 1 base, with 4 bases left in between. CDR3 coding DNA: TGCAGCGTTGAAGGCGGGAACACCGGGGAGCTGTTTTTT. This encodes CSVEGGNTGELFF.

This rearrangement joins TRBV7-3 to TRBJ2-5, with 7 bases matching TRBD2. J gave up 6 bases and V 6 bases, and 7 bases lay outside the gene matches. This CDR3 region has 13 residues. CDR1 and CDR2 (germline): SGHTA, FQGTGA. Here the CDR3 DNA reads TGTGCCAGCAGTTTCGACGGGGGGAAGACCCAGTACTTC. It encodes CASSFDGGKTQYF.

The chain is built from TRBV7-2 and TRBJ2-1, with 11 positions matching TRBD1. Germline CDR1 SGHTA, CDR2 FQGNSA. This CDR3 has 16 amino acids. The ends lost 3 bases at V and 6 bases at J; junction bases unmatched: 7. The CDR3 DNA sequence: TGTGCCAGCAGCTTCTCCGGGACAGGGGGTAGCAATGAGCAGTTCTTC. Translating gives CASSFSGTGGSNEQFF.

V is TRBV19 and J is TRBJ2-2, with D perhaps matching TRBD2 (7 bases). V dropped 4 bases and J dropped 6 bases, with 18 bases sitting between them. This CDR3 comprises 16 residues. Germline V CDR1 and CDR2: LNHDA, SQIVND (reference sequence). For the CDR3, the DNA is TGTGCCAGTAGTAGCGTTGGGGGGGCGATGGCCGGGGAGCTGTTTTTT. Its protein product is CASSSVGGAMAGELFF.

The V gene is TRBV4-2, the J gene TRBJ1-3; 8 positions match TRBD1. V lost 1 base, J lost 1 base, and 0 bases stayed unmatched. The CDR3 extends over 15 amino acids. Germline CDR1 reads LGHNA; CDR2 reads YNFKEQ. The CDR3 bases are TGTGCCAGCAGCCAAGGACAGGGGTCTGGAAACACCATATATTTT. Its translation is CASSQGQGSGNTIYF.

The chain recombines TRBV4-2 with TRBJ2-1, with a possible D match to TRBD2 (7 bases). The CDR3 is 17 amino acids. Germline V gene sequence: CDR1 LGHNA, CDR2 YNFKEQ. The V and J ends lost 0 bases and 2 bases respectively, with 14 bases between them. The CDR3 DNA reads as TGTGCCAGCAGCCAAGATCTCGCGGGGGCCACCTACAATGAGCAGTTCTTC. Translated: CASSQDLAGATYNEQFF.

The chain links TRBV7-3 to TRBJ1-5, with D uncertain. The CDR3 is 13 amino acids. Trimming took off 5 bases at V and 0 bases at J, with 5 bases between the two ends. The germline V gene has CDR1 SGHTA and CDR2 FQGTGA. CDR3 sequence: CASSEHSNQPQHF. The CDR3 DNA is TGTGCCAGCAGCGAACATAGCAATCAGCCCCAGCATTTT.